This record covers a single T cell receptor beta chain. The use of a sample-barcoded 5' primer and a J-beta primer mix characterized a second PCR of about 7 to 12 cycles. In TCRdb, the 5' RACE reads were re-called with MiXCR into one record per CDR3 protein. The data contain 600,000 to 1,000,000 distinct CDR3 sequences, 58% of them singletons. The authors drew around 9.3 milliliters of peripheral blood from each donor. The extraction recovered at least 5.5 micrograms of total RNA per sample. CDR1 SNHLY and CDR2 FYNNEI come from the germline V gene. V shed 7 bases and J shed 6 bases, with 21 bases lying between them. The CDR3 spans 15 residues. The sample is drawn from a study of blood T cells in healthy people across ages.

This clonotype originated in a man younger than 45 in good health. The chain carries TRBV2 and TRBJ1-1, with D maybe TRBD1 (6 bases). The sequenced material came from blood. The CDR3 loop reads CASKADSRGVAEAFF. In DNA form, the CDR3 reads TGTGCCAGCAAGGCGGACAGTCGGGGAGTTGCTGAAGCTTTCTTT.